This passage covers 26 T cell receptor beta chains from one sample sequenced in a study of cytotoxic CD8 clonotypes in ibrutinib-treated CLL. Method: immunoSEQ multiplex PCR; TCRdb's copy keeps in-frame clones and lacks some. The sample lists around 200,000 clones, 70% to 75% seen once, with more than 4.5% in the top ten. The sequencing used PBMCs, collected after 12 months of ibrutinib treatment. The receptor set was obtained from a human donor with chronic lymphocytic leukemia.

In its sample, this clone was seen a few times. The gene calls are TRBV19 and TRBJ2-7, with D perhaps assigned TRBD1 or TRBD2 (5 bases each). The germline V gene has CDR1 LNHDA and CDR2 SQIVND (reference sequence). Trimming took off 5 bases at V and 13 bases at J, with 18 bases between the two ends. This CDR3 has 12 residues. The DNA for the CDR3 is TGTGCCAGTAGTCCCGGGACGGTTGGTTTCTACTTC. This encodes CASSPGTVGFYF.

This chain links TRBV30 with TRBJ1-2; D unresolved. The CDR3 spans 12 residues. Deletions cut 2 bases from V and 1 base from J, with 5 bases between. Looked up from germline, CDR1 is GTSNPN and CDR2 is SVGIG (reference sequence). The CDR3 is CAWSTNNYGYTF. CDR3 bases: TGTGCCTGGAGTACTAATAACTATGGCTACACCTTC.

Turning to this clone: This sample also contains other DNA sequences that code for the same CDR3. This chain connects TRBV7-9 to TRBJ1-4; 9 bases agree with TRBD1. This CDR3 region has 14 residues. Unmatched junction bases numbered 1, after V lost 3 bases and J lost 5 bases. CDR1 and CDR2 from the germline V gene are SEHNR and FQNEAQ (reference sequence). The CDR3 here is CASSLGQGNEKLFF. The CDR3 DNA is TGTGCCAGCAGCTTGGGACAGGGAAATGAAAAACTGTTTTTT. Supplemented by reference TRBV7-9 and TRBJ1-4, the full variable domain reads DTGVSQNPRHKITKRGQNVTFRCDPISEHNRLYWYRQTLGQGPEFLTYFQNEAQLEKSRLLSDRFSAERPKGSFSTLEIQRTEQGDSAMYLCASSLGQGNEKLFFGSGTQLSVL.

The chain carries TRBV6-5 and TRBJ2-5; D is perhaps TRBD1 or TRBD2 (5 bases each). The J call may be in error: the DNA end matches TRBJ2-7 better. The CDR3 spans 16 residues. Germline V CDR1 and CDR2: MNHEY, SVGAGI. CDR3 nucleotides: TGTGCCAGCAGTTCAAGCCGGGTGGGACGGACCTACGAGCAGTACTTC. It encodes CASSSSRVGRTYEQYF.

V and J are TRBV4-1 and TRBJ2-7; D is perhaps TRBD1 (6 bases). Trimming left V 0 bases short and J 3 bases short, with 15 bases between. Per the germline V gene, CDR1 is MGHRA and CDR2 is YSYEKL. This CDR3 is 16 amino acids long. Here the CDR3 DNA reads TGCGCCAGCAGCCAAGATCTGAACAGGGATCGCTACGAGCAGTACTTC. This codes for CASSQDLNRDRYEQYF.

The chain joins TRBV14 to TRBJ2-6, with D hard to call. This CDR3 is 15 amino acids long. Per germline, CDR1 SGHDN and CDR2 FVKESK. The V end lost 2 bases, the J end lost 2 bases, and 7 bases lay between the germline ends. The CDR3 is CASSQSRAGANVLTF. CDR3 DNA sequence: TGTGCCAGCAGCCAATCCCGAGCTGGGGCCAACGTCCTGACTTTC.

The chain carries TRBV5-6 and TRBJ2-7, with D tentatively TRBD1 (6 bases). The CDR3 runs to 16 residues. Germline V lookup: CDR1 SGHDT, CDR2 YYEEEE. Trimming took off 1 base at V and 0 bases at J, with 14 bases between the two ends. The CDR3, as DNA: TGTGCCAGCAGCTTGATAGGGACATTGCGCTCCTACGAGCAGTACTTC. This translates into CASSLIGTLRSYEQYF.

This clone was recorded a few times. V is TRBV6-5 and J is TRBJ2-2; D is perhaps TRBD2 (6 bases). Per germline, CDR1 MNHEY and CDR2 SVGAGI. The CDR3 length is 14 residues. V was shortened by 1 base and J by 5 bases, with 8 bases between the two germline ends. CDR3 amino acids: CASSYWAGTGELFF. The CDR3 DNA reads as TGTGCCAGCAGTTACTGGGCGGGAACCGGGGAGCTGTTTTTT.

This clone has only one observation. The rearrangement joins TRBV27 to TRBJ2-2; 8 bases agree with TRBD1. The junction had 6 bases not matched to a gene; V was cut back by 3 bases and J by 0 bases. Germline-derived CDR1 and CDR2 are MNHEY and SMNVEV (reference sequence). The CDR3 extends over 17 amino acids. The CDR3 loop is CASSLGQQGANTGELFF. In DNA form, the CDR3 reads TGTGCCAGCAGTTTGGGCCAACAGGGGGCGAACACCGGGGAGCTGTTTTTT.

This rearrangement joins TRBV29-1 to TRBJ2-2; D is undetermined. Trimming took 3 bases from V and 4 from J, leaving 9 bases between them. CDR3 size: 13 residues. Germline V gene lookup returns CDR1 SQVTM and CDR2 ANQGSEA. CDR3 loop: CSVEVPTTGELFF. CDR3 sequence (DNA): TGCAGCGTTGAGGTCCCGACCACCGGGGAGCTGTTTTTT.

V gene TRBV30 combines with J gene TRBJ1-6, with D perhaps matching TRBD1 (5 bases). The CDR3 is made up of 17 amino acids. V gave up 0 bases and J gave up 1 base, with 13 bases separating them. From germline, CDR1 is GTSNPN and CDR2 SVGIG (reference sequence). For the CDR3, the DNA is TGTGCCTGGAGTGTATACGGGGGAGGTTCCTATAATTCACCCCTCCACTTT. Translating it yields CAWSVYGGGSYNSPLHF. Using reference TRBV30 and TRBJ1-6 for the parts outside the CDR3, the full variable domain is SQTIHQWPATLVQPVGSPLSLECTVEGTSNPNLYWYRQAAGRGLQLLFYSVGIGQISSEVPQNLSASRPQDRQFILSSKKLLLSDSGFYLCAWSVYGGGSYNSPLHFGNGTRLTVT.

The chain employs TRBV29-1 and TRBJ1-2; 8 bases are shared with TRBD1. The CDR3 has 14 residues. V lost 3 bases, J lost 4 bases, and 7 bases stayed unmatched. Germline V gene lookup returns CDR1 SQVTM and CDR2 ANQGSEA. The CDR3 nucleotides read TGCAGCGTTGATTTAGGACAGGGCCTCTATGGCTACACCTTC. Amino acids: CSVDLGQGLYGYTF.

The chain recombines TRBV30 with TRBJ2-2; D gene unclear. The CDR3 is made up of 12 amino acids. V lost 3 bases, J lost 6 bases, and 8 bases lay in between. From germline, CDR1 is GTSNPN and CDR2 SVGIG (reference sequence). The CDR3 reads CAWSKLPGELFF. In nucleotides, the CDR3 is TGTGCCTGGAGCAAGCTCCCCGGGGAGCTGTTTTTT. Looking up the rest from reference TRBV30 and TRBJ2-2 gives the full variable domain: SQTIHQWPATLVQPVGSPLSLECTVEGTSNPNLYWYRQAAGRGLQLLFYSVGIGQISSEVPQNLSASRPQDRQFILSSKKLLLSDSGFYLCAWSKLPGELFFGEGSRLTVL.

This chain connects TRBV27 to TRBJ2-2; D is unresolved. The CDR3 has 15 amino acids. Trimming took off 6 bases at V and 1 base at J, with 12 bases between the two ends. Germline V gene sequence: CDR1 MNHEY, CDR2 SMNVEV (reference sequence). The CDR3 protein is CASSPHFMNTGELFF. CDR3 bases: TGTGCCAGCAGCCCCCACTTCATGAACACCGGGGAGCTGTTTTTT.

V is TRBV4-1 and J is TRBJ1-6; D is ambiguous. The CDR3 sequence is 16 residues long. CDR1 is MGHRA and CDR2 is YSYEKL in the germline V gene. Between the trimmed V and J ends, which lost 0 bases and 2 bases, there was a span of 8 bases. Written as DNA, the CDR3 is TGCGCCAGCAGCCAAGATGGACTGGCCTATAATTCACCCCTCCACTTT. It is translated as CASSQDGLAYNSPLHF.

On this clone itself: Other DNA sequences from this sample encode an identical CDR3 as well. The CDR3 sequence is CASRGTANYGYTF. Here the CDR3 DNA reads TGTGCCAGCAGAGGGACAGCAAACTATGGCTACACCTTC. This chain connects TRBV27 to TRBJ1-2, with 7 bases identical to TRBD1. This CDR3 spans 13 amino acids. V lost 6 bases to trimming and J lost 2 bases; unmatched junction nucleotides: 3. The germline V gene has CDR1 MNHEY and CDR2 SMNVEV (reference sequence).

The rearrangement joins TRBV9 to TRBJ2-7; 9 positions agree with TRBD2. Germline V CDR1 and CDR2: SGDLS, YYNGEE. CDR3 length: 16 amino acids. V shed 3 bases and J 1 base; nucleotides not matched to a gene: 8. In nucleotides, the CDR3 is TGTGCCAGCAGCGGGTTGAGTAGCGGGAGTTCCTACGAGCAGTACTTC. This translates into CASSGLSSGSSYEQYF. The full variable domain, with the rest looked up from reference TRBV9 and TRBJ2-7, is DSGVTQTPKHLITATGQRVTLRCSPRSGDLSVYWYQQSLDQGLQFLIQYYNGEERAKGNILERFSAQQFPDLHSELNLSSLELGDSALYFCASSGLSSGSSYEQYFGPGTRLTVT.

The chain uses TRBV30 and TRBJ2-5; weak D call: TRBD2 (6 bases). Germline lookup yields CDR1 GTSNPN and CDR2 SVGIG (reference sequence). The germline V and J ends were trimmed by 1 base and 4 bases, with 16 bases remaining between them. CDR3 length: 15 amino acids. The CDR3 reads CAWSAGTSLVETQYF. The DNA for the CDR3 is TGTGCCTGGAGTGCCGGGACTTCTCTTGTAGAGACCCAGTACTTC.

The CDR3 nucleotides are TGTGCCAGCAGCTTAGAGGCAGGGCTGAAAGGCTACACCTTC. Its protein is CASSLEAGLKGYTF. The chain combines TRBV7-9 with TRBJ1-2, with D possibly being TRBD1 (5 bases). Trimming pared 1 base from V and 8 bases from J, leaving 14 bases between. The CDR3 has 14 amino acids. Germline V gene data show CDR1 as SEHNR and CDR2 as FQNEAQ (reference sequence).

V is TRBV6-5 and J is TRBJ1-2, with TRBD1 matching 7 bases. CDR3 length equals 15 residues. J lost 3 bases, V lost 4 bases, and 8 bases had no gene match. Germline values: CDR1 MNHEY, CDR2 SVGAGI. CDR3 bases: TGTGCCAGCAGTTGGGGGGAGGGGGCGGACTATGGCTACACCTTC. As protein: CASSWGEGADYGYTF.

This chain links TRBV4-2 with TRBJ2-1, with D uncertain. This CDR3 contains 13 residues. The V gene lost 0 bases and the J gene lost 7 bases, with 7 bases spanning the gap. CDR1 is LGHNA, CDR2 YNFKEQ, per germline. The chain's CDR3 is CASSQESENEQFF. CDR3 DNA: TGTGCCAGCAGCCAAGAGTCGGAGAATGAGCAGTTCTTC.

This chain uses TRBV2 with TRBJ2-3; 8 positions agree with TRBD2. The CDR3 totals 14 residues. The trim removed 7 bases at V and 6 bases at J, leaving 9 bases unmatched. Germline V gene lookup returns CDR1 SNHLY and CDR2 FYNNEI. The CDR3: CASIAGPGKDTQYF. DNA of the CDR3: TGTGCCAGCATAGCGGGACCAGGGAAGGATACGCAGTATTTT.

A few counts support this clone. V is TRBV18 and J is TRBJ1-1; 8 nucleotides align to TRBD1. V was clipped by 3 bases and J by 7 bases; unmatched bases: 7. CDR3 size: 14 residues. CDR1 KGHSH and CDR2 LQKENI come from the germline V gene. The CDR3 nucleotides are TGTGCCAGCTCACCCTCGTCCGGGACAGGTGAAGCTTTCTTT. Its translation: CASSPSSGTGEAFF.

CDR3 nucleotides: TGTGCCAGCTCAGATCTCGCAGGGGCTAACTATGGCTACACCTTC. Translation: CASSDLAGANYGYTF. The chain carries TRBV18 and TRBJ1-2; the D gene is possibly TRBD1 (6 bases). V lost 5 bases and J 0 bases, leaving 13 bases between the germline ends. The CDR3 is 15 residues long. Germline V gene lookup returns CDR1 KGHSH and CDR2 LQKENI. The whole variable domain, filled in from reference TRBV18 and TRBJ1-2, reads NAGVMQNPRHLVRRRGQEARLRCSPMKGHSHVYWYRQLPEEGLKFMVYLQKENIIDESGMPKERFSAEFPKEGPSILRIQQVVRGDSAAYFCASSDLAGANYGYTFGSGTRLTVV.

The V and J genes are TRBV6-5 and TRBJ2-2; 11 bases agree with TRBD2. The CDR3 contains 15 residues. Germline V gene data show CDR1 as MNHEY and CDR2 as SVGAGI. The junction had 5 bases not matched to a gene; V was cut back by 6 bases and J by 5 bases. The CDR3 is CASSPLAGETGELFF. CDR3 DNA: TGTGCCAGCAGCCCACTAGCGGGAGAAACCGGGGAGCTGTTTTTT.

In this sample, this clone turned up a few times. This chain uses TRBV5-6 with TRBJ2-7, with D possibly TRBD1 on 6 matching bases. Germline V gene data show CDR1 as SGHDT and CDR2 as YYEEEE. Trimming stripped 1 base from V and 0 bases from J, with 8 bases between. This CDR3 spans 14 amino acids. The DNA for the CDR3 is TGTGCCAGCAGCTTGCTAGGGGGCTCCTACGAGCAGTACTTC. It specifies CASSLLGGSYEQYF.